The present T cell receptor beta chain was sequenced within a study of blood T cells in healthy people across ages (dated by TCRdb to the mid-2010s). General notes on the study: In model experiments, template switching captured roughly one uniquely barcoded TCR beta cDNA molecule for every two T cells. Donors were grouped into four age groups: young (average roughly 16 years), middle-aged (roughly 38), aged (around 56) and long-lived (around 80). To avoid experimental bias, donors of different ages were spread randomly across the sequencing lanes. To track age-related changes in TCR beta repertoire diversity, the study relied on deep sequencing normalized with unique cDNA molecular identifiers. The study analyzed two additional independent replicas of 1 million unique cDNA reads from the same blood draw for two donors, one aged 18 to 30 and one aged 80 or older. Overall study outcomes, separate from this receptor: Estimates of total diversity from one million sequenced T cells were regarded as lower bounds and underestimates. Because donor CMV infection status was unknown, age-related changes in expanded clonotypes were potentially confounded. As age increased, observed TCR beta diversity per million T cells dropped in a roughly linear way, and a significant reduction was already evident by age about 40. A strong correlation was found between observed TCR beta diversity and the percentage of naive T cells measured by flow cytometry. Because profiling used bulk unsorted PBMCs, naive and antigen-experienced compartments could not be compared conclusively. The long-lived group showed more naive CD4+ T cells, fewer expanded clones and increased TCR diversity than the aged group, suggesting age selection.

The roughly 39 donors, aged roughly 6 to 100 years, were systemically healthy Caucasian individuals from Russia. Ten milliliters of peripheral blood were drawn from each donor into EDTA-treated Vacutainer tubes. PBMCs were isolated by Ficoll-Paque density-gradient centrifugation, with at least 6 million obtained per sample. Trizol reagent was used to extract total RNA from the PBMCs, yielding at least 5.5 micrograms per sample. For every donor, flow cytometry on a PBMC aliquot measured the percentage of naive CD45RAhigh/CD27high T cells. Library construction relied on 5' RACE. TCRdb lists the instrument as Illumina HiSeq 2500. The second PCR ran for about 6 to 11 cycles and used a J-beta primer mix along with a sample-barcoded 5' primer. A template-switch 5' adaptor carrying 12 random nucleotides introduced a unique molecular identifier onto each TCR beta cDNA molecule. At least 2.5 million CDR3-containing paired-end reads were obtained from each sample. All of the RNA was converted into first-strand cDNA using the Mint cDNA synthesis kit, with a TRBC-specific oligonucleotide serving as the primer. After uracil-DNA glycosylase treatment, a first 18-cycle PCR used universal primers M1SS and BC2_uni_R on all cDNA. The published analysis was carried out like this. Each sample was normalized by randomly selecting 1 million high-quality reads, each carrying a distinct molecular identifier. Reads sharing molecular identifiers were discarded rather than binned into consensus sequences. MiTCR, set to a Q25 quality threshold and the strictest error-elimination algorithm, was used for CDR3 identification, clonotype clustering and error correction. A nonparametric unseen species model using Euler transformation provided a lower-bound estimate of total TCR beta diversity. TCRdb ran its own pipeline on the public reads, namely fastp trimming at Q25 and MiXCR clone calling, and kept in-frame beta chains. Identical CDR3 proteins give one entry, which carries the most common genes and DNA. TCRdb, not the original authors, processed these V and J calls. The sample table contains about 1.8 million distinct CDR3 sequences; only one count was recorded for about 50% of them. The ten largest clones capture more than 2% of the sample.

As concerns this clonotype: Its antigen is currently not known. Base qualities are not recorded, but no much larger clone differs from it by a single base.

The CDR3, from cysteine to phenylalanine, totals 15 residues. Of the read, only the CDR3 DNA is kept; its 45 bases are in frame from base 1. The junction shows trimming of 6 bases on V and 2 bases on J, and the gene matches do not reach 5 bases of it. In the germline V gene, CDR1 corresponds to MDHEN and CDR2 to SYDVKM. The rearranged chain carries TRBV28 and TRBJ2-5, with 11 central nucleotides matching TRBD2. The sequencing input was blood. The TCR was taken from a woman in her forties in good health. At the DNA level, the sequence is TGTGCCAGCAGCGGTAGCGGGGGGGCACAAGAGACCCAGTACTTC. Its amino acids are CASSGSGGAQETQYF.